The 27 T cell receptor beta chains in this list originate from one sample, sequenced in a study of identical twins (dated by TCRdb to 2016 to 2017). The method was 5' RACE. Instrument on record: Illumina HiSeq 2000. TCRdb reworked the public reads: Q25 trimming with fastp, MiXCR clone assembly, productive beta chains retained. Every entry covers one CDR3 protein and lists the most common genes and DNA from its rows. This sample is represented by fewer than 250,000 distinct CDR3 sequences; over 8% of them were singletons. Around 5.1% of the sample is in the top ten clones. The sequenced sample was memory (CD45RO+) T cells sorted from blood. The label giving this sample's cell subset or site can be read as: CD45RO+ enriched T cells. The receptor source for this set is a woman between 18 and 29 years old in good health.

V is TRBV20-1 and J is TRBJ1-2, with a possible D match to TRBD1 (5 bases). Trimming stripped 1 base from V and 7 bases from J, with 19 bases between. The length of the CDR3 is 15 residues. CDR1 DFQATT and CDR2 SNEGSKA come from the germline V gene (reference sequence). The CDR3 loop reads CSARVGGLPVSGYTF. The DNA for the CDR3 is TGCAGTGCTAGAGTGGGGGGACTCCCAGTTAGTGGCTACACCTTC.

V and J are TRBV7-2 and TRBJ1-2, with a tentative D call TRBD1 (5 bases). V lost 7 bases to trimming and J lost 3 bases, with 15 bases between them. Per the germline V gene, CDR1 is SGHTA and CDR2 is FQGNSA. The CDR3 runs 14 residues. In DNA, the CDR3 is TGTGCCAGCATGCCGGGGGGTTACGACTATGGCTACACCTTC. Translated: CASMPGGYDYGYTF.

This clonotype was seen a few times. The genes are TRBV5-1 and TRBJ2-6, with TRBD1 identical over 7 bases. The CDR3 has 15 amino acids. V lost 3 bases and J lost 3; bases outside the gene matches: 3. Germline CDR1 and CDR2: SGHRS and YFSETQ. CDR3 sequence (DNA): TGCGCCAGCAGCTGGGGACAGCTTGGGGCCAACGTCCTGACTTTC. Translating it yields CASSWGQLGANVLTF.

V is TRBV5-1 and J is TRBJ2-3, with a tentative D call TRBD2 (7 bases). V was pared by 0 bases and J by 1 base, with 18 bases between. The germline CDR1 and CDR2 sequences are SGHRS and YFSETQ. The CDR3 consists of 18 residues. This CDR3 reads CASSLVFAGAGRTDTQYF. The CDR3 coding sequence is TGCGCCAGCAGCTTGGTGTTTGCGGGGGCCGGCCGCACAGATACGCAGTATTTT.

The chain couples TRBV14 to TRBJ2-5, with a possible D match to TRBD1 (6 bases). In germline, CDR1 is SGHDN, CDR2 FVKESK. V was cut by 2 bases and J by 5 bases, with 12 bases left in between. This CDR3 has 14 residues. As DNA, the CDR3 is TGTGCCAGCAGCCAATGGCAGGGGCAGGAGACCCAGTACTTC. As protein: CASSQWQGQETQYF.

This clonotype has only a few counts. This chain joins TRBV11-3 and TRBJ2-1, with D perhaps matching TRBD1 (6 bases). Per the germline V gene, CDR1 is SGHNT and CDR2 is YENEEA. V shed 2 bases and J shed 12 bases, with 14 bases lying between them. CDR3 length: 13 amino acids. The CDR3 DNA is TGTGCCAGCAGCTTACAGACAGGCCGGTGGCAGTTCTTC. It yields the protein CASSLQTGRWQFF.

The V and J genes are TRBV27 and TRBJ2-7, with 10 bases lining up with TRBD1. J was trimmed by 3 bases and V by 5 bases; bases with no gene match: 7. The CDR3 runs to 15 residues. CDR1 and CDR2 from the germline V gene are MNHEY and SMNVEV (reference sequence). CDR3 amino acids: CASSNVGTGDYEQYF. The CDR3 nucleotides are TGTGCCAGCAGTAACGTCGGGACAGGGGACTACGAGCAGTACTTC.

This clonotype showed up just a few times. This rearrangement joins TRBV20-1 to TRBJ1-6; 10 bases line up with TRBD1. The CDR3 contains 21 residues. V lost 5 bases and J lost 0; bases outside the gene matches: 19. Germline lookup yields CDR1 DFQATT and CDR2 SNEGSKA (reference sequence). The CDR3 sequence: CSARRKGGQGFLSSYNSPLHF. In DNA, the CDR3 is TGCAGTGCTCGAAGAAAAGGGGGACAGGGGTTTCTGAGCTCCTATAATTCACCCCTCCACTTT.

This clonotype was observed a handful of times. For the CDR3, the DNA is TGTGCCAGCAGGACAGGGATTGCTGGGGCCAACGTCCTGACTTTC. Protein product: CASRTGIAGANVLTF. The chain uses TRBV6-1 and TRBJ2-6; 7 positions agree with TRBD1. This CDR3 spans 15 amino acids. From germline, CDR1 is MNHNS and CDR2 SASEGT. Germline trimming cut 6 bases from V and 2 bases from J; bases unmatched to any gene: 4.

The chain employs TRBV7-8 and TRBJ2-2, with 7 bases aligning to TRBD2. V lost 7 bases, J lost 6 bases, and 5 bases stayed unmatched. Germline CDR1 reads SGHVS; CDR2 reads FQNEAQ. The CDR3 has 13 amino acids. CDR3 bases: TGTGCCAGCATTCTACGGGGGGCCGGGGAGCTGTTTTTT. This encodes CASILRGAGELFF.

The CDR3: CASALNLGTYEQYF. The DNA of the CDR3 is TGTGCCAGCGCCCTTAACCTAGGAACCTACGAGCAGTACTTC. V gene TRBV6-1 combines with J gene TRBJ2-7; D call uncertain. The germline V and J ends were trimmed by 8 bases and 2 bases, with 16 bases remaining between them. The CDR3 extends over 14 amino acids. Germline CDR1 reads MNHNS; CDR2 reads SASEGT.

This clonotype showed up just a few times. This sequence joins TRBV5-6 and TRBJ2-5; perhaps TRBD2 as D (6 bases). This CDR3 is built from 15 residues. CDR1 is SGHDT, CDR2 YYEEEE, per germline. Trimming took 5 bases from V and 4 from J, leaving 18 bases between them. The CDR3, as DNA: TGTGCCAGCAGACGTCCCGGGTCCGGGGGAGAGACCCAGTACTTC. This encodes CASRRPGSGGETQYF.

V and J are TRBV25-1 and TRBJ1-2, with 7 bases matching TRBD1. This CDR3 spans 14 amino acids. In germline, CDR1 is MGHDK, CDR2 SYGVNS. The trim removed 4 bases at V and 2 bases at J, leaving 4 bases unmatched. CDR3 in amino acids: CASSGRGQNYGYTF. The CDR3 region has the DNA TGTGCCAGCAGTGGCCGGGGACAGAACTATGGCTACACCTTC.

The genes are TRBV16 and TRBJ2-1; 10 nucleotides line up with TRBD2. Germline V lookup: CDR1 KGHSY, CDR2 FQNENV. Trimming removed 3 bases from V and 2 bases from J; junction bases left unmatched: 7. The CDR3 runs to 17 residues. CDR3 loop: CASSQWGLAGAYNEQFF. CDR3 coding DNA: TGTGCCAGCAGCCAGTGGGGGCTAGCGGGGGCCTACAATGAGCAGTTCTTC.

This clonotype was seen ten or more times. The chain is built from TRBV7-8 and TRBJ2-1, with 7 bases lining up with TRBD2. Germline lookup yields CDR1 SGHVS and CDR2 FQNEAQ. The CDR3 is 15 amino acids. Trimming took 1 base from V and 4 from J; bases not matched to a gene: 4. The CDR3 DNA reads TGTGCCAGCAGCTTAGTCAGCGGGGTTTACAATGAGCAGTTCTTC. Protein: CASSLVSGVYNEQFF.

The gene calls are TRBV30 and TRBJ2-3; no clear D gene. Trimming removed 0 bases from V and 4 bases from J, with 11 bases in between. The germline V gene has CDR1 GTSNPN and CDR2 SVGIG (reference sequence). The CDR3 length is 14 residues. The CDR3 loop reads CAWSVRLGPDTQYF. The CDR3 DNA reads TGTGCCTGGAGTGTACGTCTGGGCCCAGATACGCAGTATTTT.

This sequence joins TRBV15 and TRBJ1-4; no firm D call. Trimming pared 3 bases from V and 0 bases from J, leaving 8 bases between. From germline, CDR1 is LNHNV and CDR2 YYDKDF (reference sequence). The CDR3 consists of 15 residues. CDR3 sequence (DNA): TGTGCCACCAGCAGTCGCCCGACAACTAATGAAAAACTGTTTTTT. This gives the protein CATSSRPTTNEKLFF.

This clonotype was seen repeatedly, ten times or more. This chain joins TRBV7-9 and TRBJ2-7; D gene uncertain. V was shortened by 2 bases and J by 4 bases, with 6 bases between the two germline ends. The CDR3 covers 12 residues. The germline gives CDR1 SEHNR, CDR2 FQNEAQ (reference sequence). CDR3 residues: CASSLNRYEQYF. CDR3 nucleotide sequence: TGTGCCAGCAGCTTAAATAGGTACGAGCAGTACTTC. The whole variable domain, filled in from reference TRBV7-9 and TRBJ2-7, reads DTGVSQNPRHKITKRGQNVTFRCDPISEHNRLYWYRQTLGQGPEFLTYFQNEAQLEKSRLLSDRFSAERPKGSFSTLEIQRTEQGDSAMYLCASSLNRYEQYFGPGTRLTVT.

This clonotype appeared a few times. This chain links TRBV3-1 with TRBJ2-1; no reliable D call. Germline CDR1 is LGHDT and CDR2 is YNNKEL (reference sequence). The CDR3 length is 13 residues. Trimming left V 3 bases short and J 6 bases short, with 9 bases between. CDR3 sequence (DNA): TGTGCCAGCAGCCACCCCCCTTTCAATGAGCAGTTCTTC. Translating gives CASSHPPFNEQFF.

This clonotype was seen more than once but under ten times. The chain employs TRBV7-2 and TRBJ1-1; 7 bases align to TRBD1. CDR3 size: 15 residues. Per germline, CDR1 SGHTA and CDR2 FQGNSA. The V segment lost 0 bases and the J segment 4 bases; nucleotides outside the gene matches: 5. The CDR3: CASSLAGRGRTEAFF. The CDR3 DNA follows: TGTGCCAGCAGCTTAGCGGGAAGGGGGCGCACTGAAGCTTTCTTT.

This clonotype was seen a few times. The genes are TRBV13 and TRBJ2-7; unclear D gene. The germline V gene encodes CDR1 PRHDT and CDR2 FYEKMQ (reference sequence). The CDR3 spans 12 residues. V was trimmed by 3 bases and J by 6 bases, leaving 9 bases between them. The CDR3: CASSFPPFEQYF. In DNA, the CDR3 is TGTGCCAGCAGCTTCCCTCCCTTCGAGCAGTACTTC.

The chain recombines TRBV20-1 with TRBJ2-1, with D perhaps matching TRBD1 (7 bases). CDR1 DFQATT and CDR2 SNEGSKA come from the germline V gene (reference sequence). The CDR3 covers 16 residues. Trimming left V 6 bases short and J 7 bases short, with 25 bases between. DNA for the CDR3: TGCAGTGCGGGGGAGCGGGTCAGGGGGTCCGGTAATGAGCAGTTCTTC. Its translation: CSAGERVRGSGNEQFF.

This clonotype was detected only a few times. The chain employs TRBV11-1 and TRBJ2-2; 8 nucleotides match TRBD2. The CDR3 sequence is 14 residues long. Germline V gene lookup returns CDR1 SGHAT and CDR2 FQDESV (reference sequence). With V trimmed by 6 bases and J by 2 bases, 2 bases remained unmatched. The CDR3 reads CASRLAANTGELFF. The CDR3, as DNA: TGTGCCAGCAGACTAGCGGCTAACACCGGGGAGCTGTTTTTT.

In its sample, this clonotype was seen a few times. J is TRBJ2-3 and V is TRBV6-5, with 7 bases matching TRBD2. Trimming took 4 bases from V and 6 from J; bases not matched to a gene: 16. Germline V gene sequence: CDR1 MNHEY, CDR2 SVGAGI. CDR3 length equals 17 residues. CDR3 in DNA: TGTGCCAGCAGTTTCCATCGCACCGGGACTAAAGTCGATACGCAGTATTTT. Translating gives CASSFHRTGTKVDTQYF.

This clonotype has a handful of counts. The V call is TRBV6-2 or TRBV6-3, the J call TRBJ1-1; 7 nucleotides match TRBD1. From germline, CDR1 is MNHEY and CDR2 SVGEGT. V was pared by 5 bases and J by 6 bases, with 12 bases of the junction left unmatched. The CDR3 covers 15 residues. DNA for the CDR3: TGTGCCAGCAGTCGCGTGGGGACAGCACACTCTGAAGCTTTCTTT. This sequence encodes CASSRVGTAHSEAFF.

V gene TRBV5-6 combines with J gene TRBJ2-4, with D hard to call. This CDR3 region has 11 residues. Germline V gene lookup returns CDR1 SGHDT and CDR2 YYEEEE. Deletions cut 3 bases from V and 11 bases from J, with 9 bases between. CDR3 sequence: CASSYDHFQYF. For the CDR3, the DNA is TGTGCCAGCAGCTATGACCATTTTCAGTACTTC.

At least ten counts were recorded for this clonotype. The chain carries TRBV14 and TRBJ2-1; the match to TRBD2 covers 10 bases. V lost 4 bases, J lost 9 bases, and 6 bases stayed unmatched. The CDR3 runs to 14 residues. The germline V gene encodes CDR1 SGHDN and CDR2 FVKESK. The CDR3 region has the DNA TGTGCCAGCAGCCTAGCGGGAGGAAGGGTTGAGCAGTTCTTC. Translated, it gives CASSLAGGRVEQFF.